Presented here are 15 T cell receptor beta chains from one specimen sequenced in a study of CXCR3-negative and CXCR3-positive naive CD8 T cells (dated by TCRdb to between 2018 and 2021). Their target antigens are unknown. General findings and caveats noted by the study authors: Compared with CXCR3-negative naive cells, CXCR3-positive naive cells had TRB CDR3s with higher hydrophobicity (lower Kidera factor 4), lower energy, and higher strength and volume indices.

These reads were obtained on a NextSeq 550. The Human TCR Profiling Kit (MiLaboratory) was used to prepare UMI-labeled 5' RACE TRB cDNA libraries. The reads underwent TCRdb reprocessing, giving one record for each CDR3 protein sequence and no DNA. In this sample's table one finds about 98,000 distinct CDR3 sequences. The ten most abundant clones make up 1.1% of the sample. Input material: naive CXCR3+ CD8+ T cells from blood. In light of the paper, this sample's cell subset or site label describes: CD45RO-CCR7+CD27+CD95- naive CD8+ T cells expressing CXCR3 (TNR3+). The receptor source for this set is a human donor in good health. Some clones in this sample may be carry-over from other donors' samples.

This chain connects TRBV7-2 to TRBJ1-4. The germline V gene has CDR1 SGHTA and CDR2 FQGNSA. CDR3 length equals 16 residues. Here the CDR3 reads CASSSTSRRTNEKLFF. Together with reference TRBV7-2 and TRBJ1-4, the CDR3 gives the full variable domain: GAGVSQSPSNKVTEKGKDVELRCDPISGHTALYWYRQSLGQGLEFLIYFQGNSAPDKSGLPSDRFSAERTGGSVSTLTIQRTQQEDSAVYLCASSSTSRRTNEKLFFGSGTQLSVL.

The V gene is TRBV6-2 or TRBV6-3, the J gene TRBJ2-2; TCRdb calls TRBD1, which cannot be checked without DNA. CDR1 and CDR2 (germline): MNHEY, SVGEGT. The CDR3 covers 16 residues. The CDR3 loop reads CASSPRTGSNTGELFF.

The chain carries TRBV14 and TRBJ2-7; as DNA is missing, the TRBD1 call by TCRdb cannot be tested. Germline V gives CDR1 SGHDN, CDR2 FVKESK. CDR3 length: 14 amino acids. CDR3: CASSQEPPIYEQYF. Variable domain in full (rest from reference TRBV14 and TRBJ2-7): EAGVTQFPSHSVIEKGQTVTLRCDPISGHDNLYWYRRVMGKEIKFLLHFVKESKQDESGMPNNRFLAERTGGTYSTLKVQPAELEDSGVYFCASSQEPPIYEQYFGPGTRLTVT.

This rearrangement joins TRBV29-1 to TRBJ1-2. Germline V gene sequence: CDR1 SQVTM, CDR2 ANQGSEA. The CDR3 runs 12 residues. This CDR3 reads CSVESKTDGYTF.

The chain is built from TRBV29-1 and TRBJ1-2; without DNA, the TCRdb call of TRBD1 cannot be checked. Germline V gives CDR1 SQVTM, CDR2 ANQGSEA. This CDR3 comprises 13 residues. The CDR3 here is CSVGQGPGWGYTF.

This chain joins TRBV10-3 and TRBJ2-2; TCRdb selects TRBD1, and the lack of DNA leaves this call unchecked. The germline CDR1 and CDR2 sequences are ENHRY and SYGVKD. The CDR3 sequence is 13 residues long. The CDR3 loop is CAALESGTGELFF.

The J gene is TRBJ2-7, the V gene TRBV7-3. The CDR3 runs to 13 residues. Germline V gives CDR1 SGHTA, CDR2 FQGTGA. CDR3 sequence: CASSLSGGDEQYF.

This chain joins TRBV6-2 or TRBV6-3 and TRBJ2-1. This CDR3 is 15 amino acids long. Germline-derived CDR1 and CDR2 are MNHEY and SVGEGT. The CDR3 sequence: CASRGEVFFYNEQFF.

The chain joins TRBV4-3 to TRBJ2-5. CDR1 is LGHNA, CDR2 YSLEER, per germline. The CDR3 is 14 amino acids. CDR3 in amino acids: CASSQDKMGETQYF.

The chain employs TRBV29-1 and TRBJ1-1; TCRdb returns TRBD1, unconfirmable since there is no DNA. Germline V CDR1 and CDR2: SQVTM, ANQGSEA. The CDR3 is 13 amino acids. CDR3 amino acids: CSVEETGSAEAFF.

V usage is TRBV11-2 and J usage is TRBJ2-1; TCRdb's D call, TRBD2, is unchecked because there is no DNA. Germline V CDR1 and CDR2: SGHAT, FQNNGV. The CDR3 contains 15 residues. CDR3 amino acids: CASTRVAGDPDEQFF.

V gene TRBV7-9 combines with J gene TRBJ2-3; with no DNA, the TCRdb D assignment of TRBD2 cannot be verified. CDR3 length equals 14 residues. In germline, CDR1 is SEHNR, CDR2 FQNEAQ (reference sequence). The CDR3 region is CASSSGDSTDTQYF.

V and J are TRBV27 and TRBJ2-7; as DNA is missing, the TRBD1 call by TCRdb cannot be tested. Per the germline V gene, CDR1 is MNHEY and CDR2 is SMNVEV (reference sequence). CDR3 length equals 15 residues. This CDR3 is CASSLWGPRRYEQYF.

The chain links TRBV6-5 to TRBJ2-2; checking the TCRdb D call of TRBD2 is not possible without DNA. Germline V CDR1 and CDR2: MNHEY, SVGAGI. The length of the CDR3 is 20 residues. The CDR3 protein is CASSLDNPLGLAGNTGELFF.

The chain recombines TRBV29-1 with TRBJ2-1; TCRdb's assignment of TRBD1 cannot be checked, as there is no DNA. The CDR3 consists of 15 residues. Germline V gives CDR1 SQVTM, CDR2 ANQGSEA. The CDR3 here is CSVEYTGGQNNEQFF.